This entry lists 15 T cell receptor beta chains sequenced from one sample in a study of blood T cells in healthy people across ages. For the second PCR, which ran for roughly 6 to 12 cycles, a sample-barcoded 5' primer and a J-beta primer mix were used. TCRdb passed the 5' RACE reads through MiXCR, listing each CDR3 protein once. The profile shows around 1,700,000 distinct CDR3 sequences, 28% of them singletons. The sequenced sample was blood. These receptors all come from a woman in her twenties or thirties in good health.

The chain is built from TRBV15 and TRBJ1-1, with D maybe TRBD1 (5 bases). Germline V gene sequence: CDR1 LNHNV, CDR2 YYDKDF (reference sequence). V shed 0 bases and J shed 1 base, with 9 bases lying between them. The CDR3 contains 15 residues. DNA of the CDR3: TGTGCCACCAGCAGAGATCGGGGGGGGAACACTGAAGCTTTCTTT. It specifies CATSRDRGGNTEAFF.

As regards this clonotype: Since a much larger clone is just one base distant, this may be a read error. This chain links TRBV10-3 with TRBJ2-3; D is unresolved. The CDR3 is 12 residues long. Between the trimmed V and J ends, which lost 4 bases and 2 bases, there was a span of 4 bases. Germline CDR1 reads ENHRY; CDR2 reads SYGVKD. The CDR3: CAISVFTDTQYF. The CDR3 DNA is TGTGCCATCAGTGTCTTCACAGATACGCAGTATTTT.

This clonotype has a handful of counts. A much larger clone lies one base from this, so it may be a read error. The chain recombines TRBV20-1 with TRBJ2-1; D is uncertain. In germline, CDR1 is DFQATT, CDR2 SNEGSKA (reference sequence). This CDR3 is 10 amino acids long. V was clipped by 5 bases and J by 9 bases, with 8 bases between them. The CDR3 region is CSAGNVEQFF. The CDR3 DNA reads TGCAGTGCTGGTAACGTTGAGCAGTTCTTC.

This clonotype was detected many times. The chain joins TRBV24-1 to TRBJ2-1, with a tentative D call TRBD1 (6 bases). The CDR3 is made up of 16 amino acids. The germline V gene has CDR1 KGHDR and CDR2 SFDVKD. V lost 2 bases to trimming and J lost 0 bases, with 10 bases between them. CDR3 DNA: TGTGCCACCAGTGATTCCCAGGGGAACTCCTACAATGAGCAGTTCTTC. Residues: CATSDSQGNSYNEQFF.

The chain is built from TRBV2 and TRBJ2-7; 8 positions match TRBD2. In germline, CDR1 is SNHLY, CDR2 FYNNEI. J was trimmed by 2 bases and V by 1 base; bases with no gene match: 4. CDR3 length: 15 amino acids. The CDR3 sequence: CASSEERESAYEQYF. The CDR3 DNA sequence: TGTGCCAGCAGTGAAGAGCGGGAGTCCGCCTACGAGCAGTACTTC.

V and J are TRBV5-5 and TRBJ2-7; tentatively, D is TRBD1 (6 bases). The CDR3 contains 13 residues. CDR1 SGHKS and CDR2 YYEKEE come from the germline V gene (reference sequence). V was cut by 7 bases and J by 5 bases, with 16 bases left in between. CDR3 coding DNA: TGTGCCAGCGACTTACTGGGGGCCGACGAGCAGTACTTC. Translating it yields CASDLLGADEQYF.

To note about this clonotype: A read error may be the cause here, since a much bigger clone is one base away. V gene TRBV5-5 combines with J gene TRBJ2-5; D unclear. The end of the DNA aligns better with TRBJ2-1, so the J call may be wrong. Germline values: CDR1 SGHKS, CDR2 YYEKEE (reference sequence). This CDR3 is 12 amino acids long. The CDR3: CASSWSQETQFF. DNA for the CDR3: TGTGCCAGCAGCTGGTCCCAAGAGACCCAGTTCTTC.

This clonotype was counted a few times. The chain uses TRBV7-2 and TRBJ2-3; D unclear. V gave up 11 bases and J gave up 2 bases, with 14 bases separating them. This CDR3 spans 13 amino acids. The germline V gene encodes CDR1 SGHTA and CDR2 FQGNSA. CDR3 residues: CAGKPQYTDTQYF. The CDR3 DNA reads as TGTGCCGGCAAGCCACAGTACACAGATACGCAGTATTTT.

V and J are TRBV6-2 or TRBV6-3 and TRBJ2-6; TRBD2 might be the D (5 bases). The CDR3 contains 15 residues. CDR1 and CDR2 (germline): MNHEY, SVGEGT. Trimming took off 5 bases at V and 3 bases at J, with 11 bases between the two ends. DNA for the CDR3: TGTGCCAGCAGTACCGGAGGAGGTGGGGCCAACGTCCTGACTTTC. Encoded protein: CASSTGGGGANVLTF.

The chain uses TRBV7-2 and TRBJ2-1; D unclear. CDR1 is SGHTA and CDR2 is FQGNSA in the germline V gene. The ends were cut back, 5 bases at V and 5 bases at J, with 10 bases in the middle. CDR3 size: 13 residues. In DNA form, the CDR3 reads TGTGCCAGCAGCCTTAATCTCGACAATGAGCAGTTCTTC. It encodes CASSLNLDNEQFF.

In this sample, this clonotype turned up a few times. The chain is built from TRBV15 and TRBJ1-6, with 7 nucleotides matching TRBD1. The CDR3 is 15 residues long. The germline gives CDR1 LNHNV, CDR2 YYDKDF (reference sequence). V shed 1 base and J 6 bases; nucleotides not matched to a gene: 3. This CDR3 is CATSRGDRSNSPLHF. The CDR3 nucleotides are TGTGCCACCAGCAGAGGGGACAGAAGTAATTCACCCCTCCACTTT.

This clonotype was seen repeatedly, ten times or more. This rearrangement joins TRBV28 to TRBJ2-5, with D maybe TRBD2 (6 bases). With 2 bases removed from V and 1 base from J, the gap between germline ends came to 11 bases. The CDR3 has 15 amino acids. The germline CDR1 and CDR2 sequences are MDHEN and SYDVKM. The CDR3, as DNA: TGTGCCAGCAGTTTACAGACTAGTCGCCAAGAGACCCAGTACTTC. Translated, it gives CASSLQTSRQETQYF.

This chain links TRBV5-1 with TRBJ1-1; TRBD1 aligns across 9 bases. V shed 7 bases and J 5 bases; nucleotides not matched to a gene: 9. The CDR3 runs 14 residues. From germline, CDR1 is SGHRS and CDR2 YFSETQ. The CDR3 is CASGTGGGGTEAFF. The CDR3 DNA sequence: TGCGCCAGCGGCACAGGGGGCGGAGGGACTGAAGCTTTCTTT.

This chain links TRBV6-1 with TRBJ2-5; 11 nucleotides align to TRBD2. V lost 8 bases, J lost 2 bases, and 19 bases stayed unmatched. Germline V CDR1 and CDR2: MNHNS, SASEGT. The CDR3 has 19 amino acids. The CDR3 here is CASHRTGTSGKGQQETQYF. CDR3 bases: TGTGCCAGCCATAGGACCGGGACTAGCGGTAAAGGACAGCAAGAGACCCAGTACTTC.

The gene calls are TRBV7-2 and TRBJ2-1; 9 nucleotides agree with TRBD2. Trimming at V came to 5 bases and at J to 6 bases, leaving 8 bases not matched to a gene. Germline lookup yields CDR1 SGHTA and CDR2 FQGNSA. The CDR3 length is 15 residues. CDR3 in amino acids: CASSVAGLAFNEQFF. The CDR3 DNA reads TGTGCCAGCAGCGTGGCGGGACTAGCCTTCAATGAGCAGTTCTTC. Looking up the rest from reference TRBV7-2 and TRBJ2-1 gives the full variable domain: GAGVSQSPSNKVTEKGKDVELRCDPISGHTALYWYRQSLGQGLEFLIYFQGNSAPDKSGLPSDRFSAERTGGSVSTLTIQRTQQEDSAVYLCASSVAGLAFNEQFFGPGTRLTVL.